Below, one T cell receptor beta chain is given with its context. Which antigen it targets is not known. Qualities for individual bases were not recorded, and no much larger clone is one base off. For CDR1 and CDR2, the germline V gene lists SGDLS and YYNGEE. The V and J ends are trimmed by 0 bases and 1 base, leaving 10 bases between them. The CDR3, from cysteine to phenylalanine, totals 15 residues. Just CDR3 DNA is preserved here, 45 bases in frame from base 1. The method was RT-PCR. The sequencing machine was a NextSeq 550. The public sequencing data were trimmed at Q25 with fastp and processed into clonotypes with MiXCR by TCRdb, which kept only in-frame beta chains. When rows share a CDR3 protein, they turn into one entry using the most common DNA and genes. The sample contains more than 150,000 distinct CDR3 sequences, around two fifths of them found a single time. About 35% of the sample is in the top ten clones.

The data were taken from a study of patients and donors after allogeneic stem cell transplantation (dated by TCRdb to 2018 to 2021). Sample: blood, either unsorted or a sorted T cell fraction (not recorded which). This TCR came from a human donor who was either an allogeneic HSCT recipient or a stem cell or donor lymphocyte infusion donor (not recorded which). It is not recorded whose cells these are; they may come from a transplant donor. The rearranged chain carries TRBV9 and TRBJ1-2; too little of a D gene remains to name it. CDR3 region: CASSVVGGINYGYTF. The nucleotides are TGTGCCAGCAGCGTAGTTGGAGGAATTAACTATGGCTACACCTTC.